This T cell receptor beta chain was sequenced during a study of cytomegalovirus exposure and HLA in healthy donors. Points on this clone: The antigen is unknown.

PCR amplification relied on 60 Vbeta primers (plus 13 Jbeta primers). Clones were read by immunoSEQ multiplex PCR, and TCRdb kept only the in-frame ones, dropping some. The sample carries more than 150,000 clones, roughly 80% recorded once. Trimming at V came to 10 bases and at J to 4 bases, leaving 13 bases not matched to a gene. Germline CDR1 MDHEN, CDR2 SYDVKM. The CDR3 is made up of 17 amino acids. Notes on the study in general: With high specificity and sensitivity, the classifier reportedly diagnosed cytomegalovirus status.

Sequenced sample: PBMCs. This TCR came from a man aged 50 to 60 in good health and CMV-seropositive. V and J are TRBV28 and TRBJ2-3; 14 bases are shared with TRBD2. CDR3 in DNA: TGTGCCACCGGGACTAGCGGGGGTCTGCTAACCCCAGATACGCAGTATTTT. It encodes CATGTSGGLLTPDTQYF.